Listed below are T cell receptor beta chains from one sample, sequenced in a study of cytotoxic CD8 clonotypes in ibrutinib-treated CLL. Profiling relied on immunoSEQ multiplex PCR, and the TCRdb table lists in-frame clones only, not all of them. The data contain 300,000 to 350,000 clones, roughly 80% of them seen just once; the ten biggest clones take up over 6.5%. Source: PBMCs, taken before ibrutinib treatment. The receptors derive from a human donor with chronic lymphocytic leukemia. Each CDR3 is given with its conserved first and last residue. The D gene is left open where the match is weak. Size values are once, few and many counts, or a class for expanded clones, and some rows have none.

CDR3nt,CDR3aa,d_gene,j_gene,abundance,v_gene
TGCAGCGTCCGGGGCGGGAATGAGCAGTTCTTC,CSVRGGNEQFF,NA,TRBJ2-1,NA,TRBV29-1
TGTGCCTGGAGTGAACCGACTAGCGGGAGGTACGAGCAGTACTTC,CAWSEPTSGRYEQYF,TRBD2,TRBJ2-7,NA,TRBV30
TGTGCCAGCAGCCCAAGCCTATGGGGACAGGCGGACTCCAATGAGCAGTTCTTC,CASSPSLWGQADSNEQFF,TRBD1,TRBJ2-1,NA,TRBV7-9
TGTGCCAGCAGTAACTCAGGGCGGGAAGTTAACTATGGCTACACCTTC,CASSNSGREVNYGYTF,NA,TRBJ1-2,NA,TRBV6-5
TGTGCCATAACCGGGTCGTCTGATTTGGAGCAGTTCTTC,CAITGSSDLEQFF,NA,TRBJ2-1,NA,TRBV10-3
TGTGCCAGCAGCCCGAGGGGGTTAGAGACCCAGTACTTC,CASSPRGLETQYF,NA,TRBJ2-5,NA,TRBV11-2
TGTGCCAGCACCATGGGACTAACCCAAGAGACCCAGTACTTC,CASTMGLTQETQYF,TRBD2,TRBJ2-5,once,TRBV9
TGCAGCGTTGCCCCCCTAGGGCGACGCACAGATACGCAGTATTTT,CSVAPLGRRTDTQYF,NA,TRBJ2-3,NA,TRBV29-1
TGTGCCAGCAGCACAGGGTTTGAAGCTTTCTTT,CASSTGFEAFF,NA,TRBJ1-1,NA,TRBV7-8
TGTGCCAGCAGTGACAGGGGGGTGGAAGGCTACACCTTC,CASSDRGVEGYTF,TRBD1,TRBJ1-2,NA,TRBV6-1
TGTGCCAGCAGCGCCAGCGGTGGGAACACCGGGGAGCTGTTTTTT,CASSASGGNTGELFF,NA,TRBJ2-2,NA,TRBV9
TGTGCCAGCAGTTCCCGCAACAGGGCTTATGGAGATACGCAGTATTTT,CASSSRNRAYGDTQYF,NA,TRBJ2-3,NA,TRBV6-6
TGTGCCAGCAGCTTGGCCGCGGGCACTGAAGCTTTCTTT,CASSLAAGTEAFF,NA,TRBJ1-1,NA,TRBV5-6
TGTGCCAGCAGCGCTTGGGACCGACTCCCCGTCGGAAACACCATATATTTT,CASSAWDRLPVGNTIYF,NA,TRBJ1-3,NA,TRBV9
TGTGCCAGCAGCCAAGTATTGTTAAACGAGCAGTACTTC,CASSQVLLNEQYF,NA,TRBJ2-7,NA,TRBV4-2
TGTGCCTGGAGTTGGCTCCGGGGGGATACGCAGTATTTT,CAWSWLRGDTQYF,NA,TRBJ2-3,NA,TRBV30
TGTGCCAGCAGCTTGTCTAGCGGGACCCACGAGCAGTACTTC,CASSLSSGTHEQYF,TRBD2,TRBJ2-7,NA,TRBV5-5
TGTGCCAGCAGCTTGTTTCTAGCGGGAGTCGGTGTTGGCTATGAGCAGTTCTTC,CASSLFLAGVGVGYEQFF,TRBD2,TRBJ2-1,NA,TRBV5-6
TGCAGCGTTTATAGAGGCACCTACGAGCAGTACTTC,CSVYRGTYEQYF,NA,TRBJ2-7,NA,TRBV29-1
TGTGCCAGCTCATCCGCCACAGGGGGCGATCAGCCCCAGCATTTT,CASSSATGGDQPQHF,TRBD1,TRBJ1-5,NA,TRBV18
TGTGCCAGTAGTACGGACAGGGGACATGAAAAACTGTTTTTT,CASSTDRGHEKLFF,TRBD1,TRBJ1-4,once,TRBV19
TGTGCCAGCAGAACGACTAGTTTCTATGAGCAGTTCTTC,CASRTTSFYEQFF,NA,TRBJ2-1,NA,TRBV7-6
TGTGCCAGCAGTGAAGCAGAGGGCAAAAACATTCAGTACTTC,CASSEAEGKNIQYF,NA,TRBJ2-4,few,TRBV2
TGTGCTAGTGGTGGGATGAACACTGAAGCTTTCTTT,CASGGMNTEAFF,NA,TRBJ1-1,NA,TRBV12-5
TGTGCCAGCAGCTTAGTGGTGGAAAACTATGGCTACACCTTC,CASSLVVENYGYTF,NA,TRBJ1-2,NA,TRBV7-9
TGTGCTAGTGGTTTTAGGTTAGCTGGGGAGCAGTACTTC,CASGFRLAGEQYF,NA,TRBJ2-7,NA,TRBV12-5